The rows below give T cell receptor beta chains drawn from one sample of a study of blood T cell repertoires in COVID-19. Sequencing was performed with immunoSEQ multiplex PCR; in TCRdb, only in-frame clones are kept and a portion is missing. The repertoire includes approximately 49,000 clones, approximately 84% of them detected once, and roughly 2.5% sits in the top ten. Sequenced input: peripheral blood. These receptors were obtained from a man aged 45-65 years with acute or convalescent COVID-19. Each CDR3 is given with its conserved first and last residue. The D gene is left open where the match is weak.

DNA	CDR3	D	V	J
TGTGCCAGCAGCTCGACAGGGAAAGTGGCCACCGGGGAGCTGTTTTTT	CASSSTGKVATGELFF	TRBD1	TRBV7-9	TRBJ2-2
TGTGCCAGTAGTATCGGACTAGCGGGGGGGCCTCGGTGGGAGACCCAGTACTTC	CASSIGLAGGPRWETQYF	TRBD2	TRBV19	TRBJ2-5
TGTGCCAGCAGTTCAACCGGGACAGGGGGCTTCAACGAGCAGTACTTC	CASSSTGTGGFNEQYF	TRBD1	TRBV28	TRBJ2-7
TGCGCCAGCAGCCTGATAGCGGGAACCCCTCGGGATACGCAGTATTTT	CASSLIAGTPRDTQYF	TRBD2	TRBV5-1	TRBJ2-3
TGTGCCAGCAGTTCCGGACAGGGGATACCAGCAACTAATGAAAAACTGTTTTTT	CASSSGQGIPATNEKLFF	TRBD1	TRBV27	TRBJ1-4
TGCGCCAGCAGGGTACAGGGGGACACTGAAGCTTTCTTT	CASRVQGDTEAFF	TRBD1	TRBV5-1	TRBJ1-1
TGTGCCAGCAGCGTAGCTAGCTGGGATTCGACCTACGAGCAGTACTTC	CASSVASWDSTYEQYF	-	TRBV9	TRBJ2-7
TGCGCCAGCAGCTCGGACAGGGGGCGCAGGTATGGCTACACCTTC	CASSSDRGRRYGYTF	TRBD1	TRBV5-1	TRBJ1-2
TGCAGTGCTAGTCCAGGGACAGACTATGGCTACACCTTC	CSASPGTDYGYTF	TRBD1	TRBV20-1	TRBJ1-2
TGTGCCAGCAGATACAGGGGGACTAGCGGGAGTTCGGGGCGGGAGACCCAGTACTTC	CASRYRGTSGSSGRETQYF	TRBD2	TRBV27	TRBJ2-5
TGTGCCAGCAGCAAAGTGGGCCCGACAAACCCAGATACGCAGTATTTT	CASSKVGPTNPDTQYF	-	TRBV21-1	TRBJ2-3
TGTGCCAGCAGCTTGGAGACAGGGGGCTACACTGAAGCTTTCTTT	CASSLETGGYTEAFF	TRBD1	TRBV5-5	TRBJ1-1
TGCGCCAGCAGCTCAAGGCCGGGACAGACCTTTGACTATGGCTACACCTTC	CASSSRPGQTFDYGYTF	TRBD1	TRBV5-1	TRBJ1-2
TGTGCCAGTAGGCAGACAGGGGAAGGTGAAAAACTGTTTTTT	CASRQTGEGEKLFF	TRBD1	TRBV19	TRBJ1-4
TGTGCCACCAGCAGAGAGGGACAGGGGTTTAAAAAACTGTTTTTT	CATSREGQGFKKLFF	TRBD1	TRBV15	TRBJ1-4
TGTGCCACCAGCAGGGATCTCAGGGACCAAGAGACCCAGTACTTC	CATSRDLRDQETQYF	-	TRBV15	TRBJ2-5
TGTGCCAGCAGCTCGGTGAAGCGGGGGGGCCGAGATACGCAGTATTTT	CASSSVKRGGRDTQYF	TRBD2	TRBV7-8	TRBJ2-3